This TCR beta chain was found in a study of CD8+ T cells in alopecia areata. CDR3 length: 15 amino acids. Trimming left V 8 bases short and J 1 base short, with 16 bases between. Germline V CDR1 and CDR2: MNHEY, SVGAGI. Treatment defined: oral pan-JAK inhibitor, 5-10 mg twice daily. Sequencing relied on a cDNA template that was reverse transcribed from extracted RNA. Sequenced by immunoSEQ multiplex PCR; TCRdb stores in-frame clones only, minus some. The sample has around 300,000 clones; 60% are singletons. The sequence was obtained from a human donor with alopecia areata. This rearrangement joins TRBV6-5 to TRBJ2-3; a weak D match, TRBD1 (5 bases). Source: CD4+ T cells sorted from blood, taken at week 52, from a patient treated with tofacitinib. Here the CDR3 reads CASGAIGVGTDTQYF. In nucleotides, the CDR3 is TGTGCCAGCGGCGCCATAGGGGTGGGCACAGATACGCAGTATTTT.